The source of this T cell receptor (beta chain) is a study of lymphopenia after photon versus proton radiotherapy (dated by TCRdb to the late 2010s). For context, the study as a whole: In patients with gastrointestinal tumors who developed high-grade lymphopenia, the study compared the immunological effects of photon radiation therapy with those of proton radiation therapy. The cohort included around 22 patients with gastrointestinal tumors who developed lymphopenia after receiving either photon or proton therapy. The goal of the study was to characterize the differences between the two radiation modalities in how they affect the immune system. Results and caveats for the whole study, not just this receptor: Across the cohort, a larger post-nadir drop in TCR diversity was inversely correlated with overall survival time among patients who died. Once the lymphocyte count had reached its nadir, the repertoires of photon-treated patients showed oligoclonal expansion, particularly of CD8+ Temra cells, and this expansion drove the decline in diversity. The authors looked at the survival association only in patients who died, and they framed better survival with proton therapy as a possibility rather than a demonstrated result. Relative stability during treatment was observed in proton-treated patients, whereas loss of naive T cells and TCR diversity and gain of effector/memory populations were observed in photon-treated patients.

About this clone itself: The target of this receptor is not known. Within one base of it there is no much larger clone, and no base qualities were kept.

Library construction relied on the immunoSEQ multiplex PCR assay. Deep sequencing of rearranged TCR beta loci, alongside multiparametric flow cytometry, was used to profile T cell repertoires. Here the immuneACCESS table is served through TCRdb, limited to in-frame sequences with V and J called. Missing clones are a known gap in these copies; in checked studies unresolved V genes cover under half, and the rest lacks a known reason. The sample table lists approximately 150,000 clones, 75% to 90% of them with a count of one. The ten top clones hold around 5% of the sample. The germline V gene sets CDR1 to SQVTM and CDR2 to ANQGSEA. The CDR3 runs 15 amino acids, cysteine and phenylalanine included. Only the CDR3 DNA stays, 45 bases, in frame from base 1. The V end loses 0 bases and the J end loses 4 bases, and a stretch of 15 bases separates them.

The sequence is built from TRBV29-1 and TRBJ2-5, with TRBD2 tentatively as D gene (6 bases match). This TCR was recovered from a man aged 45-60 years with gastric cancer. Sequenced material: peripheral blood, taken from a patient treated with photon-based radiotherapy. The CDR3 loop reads CSVEENGVGGETQYF. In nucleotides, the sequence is TGCAGCGTTGAAGAAAACGGGGTCGGGGGAGAGACCCAGTACTTC.